The 13 T cell receptor beta chains below were found in one sample sequenced in a study of tumor-infiltrating lymphocytes in primary liver carcinoma. Unsorted whole blood supplied the blood RNA, and germline DNA was isolated too. From approximately 0.5 ug of total RNA, TCR beta-specific cDNA was reverse-transcribed using a constant-region primer. Employing slightly modified ARM-PCR, three nested multiplex PCR rounds were run, and these gave rise to the TCR beta libraries. Primers for the first two PCR rounds were TRBV1-TRBV30 forward primers and a C-beta reverse primer (approximately 10 cycles per round). TCRdb redid the calling of the multiplex PCR reads with MiXCR, one entry per CDR3 protein. Among about 180,000 distinct CDR3 sequences listed, around 60% were seen once. The specimen sequenced was peripheral blood. The receptors come from a man in his forties or fifties with primary liver carcinoma and hepatitis B virus infection.

This clonotype was detected many times. CDR3 region: CASSFSTTDTQYF. The CDR3 DNA follows: TGCGCCAGCAGCTTCTCTACCACAGATACGCAGTATTTT. This chain joins TRBV5-1 and TRBJ2-3; D remains ambiguous. CDR1 is SGHRS, CDR2 YFSETQ, per germline. The CDR3 consists of 13 residues. Trimming left V 2 bases short and J 2 bases short, with 6 bases between. The variable domain in full, with the rest retrieved from reference TRBV5-1 and TRBJ2-3, is KAGVTQTPRYLIKTRGQQVTLSCSPISGHRSVSWYQQTPGQGLQFLFEYFSETQRNKGNFPGRFSGRQFSNSRSEMNVSTLELGDSALYLCASSFSTTDTQYFGPGTRLTVL.

For this clonotype: It may be a read error: a sequence one base away is much more abundant. V usage is TRBV13 and J usage is TRBJ2-5; D uncertain. Trimming removed 5 bases at V and 2 bases at J, with 9 bases between. Germline loops: CDR1 PRHDT, CDR2 FYEKMQ (reference sequence). This CDR3 has 13 amino acids. CDR3 in DNA: TGTGCCAGCAGCCGATCCCCTCAAGAGACCCAGTACTTC. It codes for CASSRSPQETQYF.

The chain has TRBV11-2 and TRBJ2-5, with a weak D call TRBD2 (6 bases). There are 16 residues in the CDR3. Germline-derived CDR1 and CDR2 are SGHAT and FQNNGV. V was trimmed by 5 bases and J by 3 bases, leaving 19 bases between them. The CDR3 DNA sequence: TGTGCCAGCAGCCCGACGACTAGGCTTGAGAAAGAGACCCAGTACTTC. Translation: CASSPTTRLEKETQYF.

With respect to this clonotype: A read error may account for a junction end that differs from germline. V is TRBV6-5 and J is TRBJ2-2, with 10 bases identical to TRBD2. CDR3 length: 16 residues. Germline CDR1 is MNHEY and CDR2 is SVGAGI. CDR3 in amino acids: CASSKRTSGYTGELIF. The CDR3 DNA is TGTGCCAGCAGTAAAAGGACTAGCGGTTACACCGGGGAGCTGATTTTT.

This clonotype was detected many times. The chain joins TRBV11-2 to TRBJ2-2, with D uncertain. The germline gives CDR1 SGHAT, CDR2 FQNNGV. V gave up 5 bases and J gave up 0 bases, with 7 bases separating them. The CDR3 runs 14 residues. The CDR3 bases are TGTGCCAGCAGCCTCCCCCCGAACACCGGGGAGCTGTTTTTT. Translated, it gives CASSLPPNTGELFF.

The V call is TRBV12-3 or TRBV12-4, the J call TRBJ2-7, with 8 bases aligning to TRBD1. This CDR3 contains 14 residues. V lost 9 bases to trimming and J lost 0 bases; unmatched junction nucleotides: 7. CDR3 DNA: TGTGCCAGTGGAGACAGGGGCACCTCCTACGAGCAGTACTTC. Translated, it gives CASGDRGTSYEQYF.

The V call is TRBV6-6, the J call TRBJ1-1; no clear D. The CDR3 spans 11 residues. The germline CDR1 and CDR2 sequences are MNHNY and SVGAGI (reference sequence). The V end was cut by 1 base, the J end by 3 bases, with 0 bases between. The CDR3 spells CASSYYTEAFF. The CDR3, as DNA: TGTGCCAGCAGTTACTACACTGAAGCTTTCTTT.

J is TRBJ2-3 and V is TRBV6-6; 14 positions agree with TRBD2. The ends lost 5 bases at V and 5 bases at J; junction bases unmatched: 6. Germline CDR1 reads MNHNY; CDR2 reads SVGAGI (reference sequence). CDR3 length: 16 amino acids. The CDR3 DNA follows: TGTGCCAGCAGTCTCGGGACTAGCGGGGGCCGAGATACGCAGTATTTT. It specifies CASSLGTSGGRDTQYF.

The chain employs TRBV6-6 and TRBJ1-2; a possible D gene is TRBD1 (6 bases). The V gene's germline CDR1 is MNHNY and CDR2 SVGAGI (reference sequence). The CDR3 consists of 12 residues. V dropped 4 bases and J dropped 8 bases, with 11 bases sitting between them. The CDR3: CASSLYREGYTF. CDR3 DNA sequence: TGTGCCAGCAGTTTGTACAGGGAAGGCTACACCTTC.

This chain joins TRBV6-5 and TRBJ2-3; tentatively, D is TRBD1 (5 bases). Between the trimmed V and J ends, which lost 6 bases and 9 bases, there was a span of 19 bases. The germline V gene has CDR1 MNHEY and CDR2 SVGAGI. The CDR3 is made up of 14 amino acids. CDR3 sequence reads: CASSPPRVGSTQYF. The CDR3 DNA sequence: TGTGCCAGCAGCCCCCCCAGGGTTGGTTCAACGCAGTATTTT.

Notes on this clonotype: One end of the junction does not line up with germline, which may come from a read error. The gene calls are TRBV5-1 and TRBJ2-1, with 7 nucleotides matching TRBD2. CDR3 size: 15 residues. CDR1 is SGHRS and CDR2 is YFSETQ in the germline V gene. This CDR3 is CASSLEGTNYNEQFF. CDR3 sequence (DNA): TGCGCCAGCAGCTTGGAAGGGACTAACTACAATGAACAGTTCTTC.

As concerns this clonotype: Sequence at one end of the junction differs from germline and may be a read error. V is TRBV11-2 and J is TRBJ2-3; possible D gene TRBD2, 5 bases. The CDR3 is 17 residues long. Germline V lookup: CDR1 SGHAT, CDR2 FQNNGV. The CDR3 sequence: CVSSLDQEAKVTDTQYF. The DNA of the CDR3 is TGTGTCAGCAGCTTAGATCAGGAGGCGAAGGTCACAGATACCCAGTATTTT.

This rearrangement joins TRBV6-6 to TRBJ2-7; D not resolved. V was shortened by 6 bases and J by 4 bases, with 10 bases between the two germline ends. The CDR3 is made up of 12 amino acids. In germline, CDR1 is MNHNY, CDR2 SVGAGI (reference sequence). Written as DNA, the CDR3 is TGTGCCAGCAGCACACACAAATACGAGCAGTACTTC. Its translation is CASSTHKYEQYF.